This TCR beta chain was retrieved from a study of cytomegalovirus exposure and HLA in healthy donors. General study results and limits: The study found most TCR sequences rare, yet found some public TCRs in many donors. TCR beta chains numbering about 160 were designated cytomegalovirus-associated.

The primer mix had 60 Vbeta and 13 Jbeta primers. Only in-frame clones appear in the TCRdb table, and some are missing; sequencing was by immunoSEQ multiplex PCR. The sample shows about 110,000 clones, more than 70% of them seen only once. As regards this clone: Antigen unknown.

V lost 2 bases to trimming and J lost 0 bases; unmatched junction nucleotides: 3. Germline V gene data show CDR1 as SGHRS and CDR2 as YFSETQ. CDR3 length equals 18 residues. This clonotype was obtained from a man aged 50 to 59 in good health and CMV-seronegative. Sequenced material: PBMCs. The rearrangement joins TRBV5-1 to TRBJ2-2; 14 nucleotides align to TRBD2. CDR3 region: CASSFGTSGGANTGELFF. CDR3 DNA sequence: TGCGCCAGCAGCTTCGGGACTAGCGGGGGAGCGAACACCGGGGAGCTGTTTTTT. The whole variable domain, filled in from reference TRBV5-1 and TRBJ2-2, reads KAGVTQTPRYLIKTRGQQVTLSCSPISGHRSVSWYQQTPGQGLQFLFEYFSETQRNKGNFPGRFSGRQFSNSRSEMNVSTLELGDSALYLCASSFGTSGGANTGELFFGEGSRLTVL.